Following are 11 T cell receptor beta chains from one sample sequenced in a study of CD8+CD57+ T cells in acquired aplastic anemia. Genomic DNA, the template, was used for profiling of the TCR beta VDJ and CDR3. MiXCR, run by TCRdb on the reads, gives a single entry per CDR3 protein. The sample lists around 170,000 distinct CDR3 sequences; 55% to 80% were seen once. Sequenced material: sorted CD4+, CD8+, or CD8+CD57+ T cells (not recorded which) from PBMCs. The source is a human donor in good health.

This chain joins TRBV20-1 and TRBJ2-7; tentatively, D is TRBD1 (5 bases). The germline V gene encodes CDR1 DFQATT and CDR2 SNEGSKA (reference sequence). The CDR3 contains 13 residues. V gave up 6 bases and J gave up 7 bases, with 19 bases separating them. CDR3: CSAPRGARAEQYF. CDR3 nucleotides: TGCAGTGCACCTCGTGGGGCGCGCGCTGAGCAGTACTTC.

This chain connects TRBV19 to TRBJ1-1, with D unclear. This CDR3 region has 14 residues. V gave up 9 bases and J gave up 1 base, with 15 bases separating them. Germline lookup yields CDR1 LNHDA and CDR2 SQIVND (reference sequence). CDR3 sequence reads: CASARGNRNTEAFF. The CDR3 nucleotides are TGTGCCAGCGCCCGGGGAAACCGGAACACTGAAGCTTTCTTT.

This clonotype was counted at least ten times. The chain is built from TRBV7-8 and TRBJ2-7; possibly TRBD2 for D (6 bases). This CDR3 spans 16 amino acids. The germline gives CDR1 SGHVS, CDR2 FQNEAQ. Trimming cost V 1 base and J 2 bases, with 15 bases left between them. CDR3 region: CASSLVVAAPTYEQYF. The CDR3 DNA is TGTGCCAGCAGCTTAGTAGTAGCGGCACCCACCTACGAGCAGTACTTC.

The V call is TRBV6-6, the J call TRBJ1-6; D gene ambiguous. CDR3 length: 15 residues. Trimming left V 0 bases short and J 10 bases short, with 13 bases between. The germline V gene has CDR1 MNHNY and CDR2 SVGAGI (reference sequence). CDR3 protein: CASSYSSGKGSPLHF. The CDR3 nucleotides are TGTGCCAGCAGTTACTCATCCGGGAAGGGATCACCCCTCCACTTT.

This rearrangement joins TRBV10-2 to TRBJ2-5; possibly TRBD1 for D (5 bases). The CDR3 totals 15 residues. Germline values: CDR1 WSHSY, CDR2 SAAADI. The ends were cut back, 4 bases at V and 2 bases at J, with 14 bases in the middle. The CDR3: CASSVLFDRQETQYF. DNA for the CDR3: TGCGCCAGCAGTGTCCTTTTCGACAGACAAGAGACCCAGTACTTC.

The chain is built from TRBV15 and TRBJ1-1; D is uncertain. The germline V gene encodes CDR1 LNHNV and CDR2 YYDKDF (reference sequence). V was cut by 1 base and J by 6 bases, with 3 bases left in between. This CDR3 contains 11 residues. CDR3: CATSRGAEAFF. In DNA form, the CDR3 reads TGTGCCACCAGCAGAGGGGCTGAAGCTTTCTTT. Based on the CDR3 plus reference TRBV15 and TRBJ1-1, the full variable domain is DAMVIQNPRYQVTQFGKPVTLSCSQTLNHNVMYWYQQKSSQAPKLLFHYYDKDFNNEADTPDNFQSRRPNTSFCFLDIRSPGLGDTAMYLCATSRGAEAFFGQGTRLTVV.

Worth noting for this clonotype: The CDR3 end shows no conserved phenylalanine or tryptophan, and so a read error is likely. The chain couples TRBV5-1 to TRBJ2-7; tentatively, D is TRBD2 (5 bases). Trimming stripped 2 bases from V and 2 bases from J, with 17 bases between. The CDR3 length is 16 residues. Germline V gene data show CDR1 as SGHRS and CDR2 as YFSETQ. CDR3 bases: TGCGCCAGCAGCTTAGTCGGGCTAGCTGATACCTACGAGCAGTACTCC. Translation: CASSLVGLADTYEQYS.

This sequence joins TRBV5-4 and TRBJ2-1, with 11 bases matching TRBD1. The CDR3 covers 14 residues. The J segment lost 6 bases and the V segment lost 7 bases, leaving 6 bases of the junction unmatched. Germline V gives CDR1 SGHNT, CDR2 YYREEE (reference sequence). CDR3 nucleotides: TGTGCCAGCTCGATAGGGACAGGGGGCAATGAGCAGTTCTTC. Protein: CASSIGTGGNEQFF.

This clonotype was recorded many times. CDR3: CASSGIYEQYF. The CDR3 region has the DNA TGTGCCTCTAGCGGCATCTACGAGCAGTACTTC. The chain recombines TRBV28 with TRBJ2-7, with 7 bases identical to TRBD2. Per the germline V gene, CDR1 is MDHEN and CDR2 is SYDVKM. The J segment lost 3 bases and the V segment lost 11 bases, leaving 4 bases of the junction unmatched. The CDR3 extends over 11 amino acids.

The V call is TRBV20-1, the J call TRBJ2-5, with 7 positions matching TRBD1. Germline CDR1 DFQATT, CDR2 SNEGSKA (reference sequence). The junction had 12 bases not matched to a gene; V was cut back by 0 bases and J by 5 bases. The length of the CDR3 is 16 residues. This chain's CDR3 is CSARDLKRQGSETQYF. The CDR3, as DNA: TGCAGTGCTAGAGATTTGAAACGACAGGGCTCGGAGACCCAGTACTTC.

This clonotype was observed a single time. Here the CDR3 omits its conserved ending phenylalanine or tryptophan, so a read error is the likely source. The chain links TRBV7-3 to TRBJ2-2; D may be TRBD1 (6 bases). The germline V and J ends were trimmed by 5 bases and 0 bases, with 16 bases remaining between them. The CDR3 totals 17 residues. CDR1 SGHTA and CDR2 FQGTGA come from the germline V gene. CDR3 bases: TGTGCCAGCAGCCAAGTAGCAGGGGCTACGAACACCGGGGAGCTGTTTTCT. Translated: CASSQVAGATNTGELFS.